This passage covers 20 T cell receptor beta chains from one sample sequenced in a study of vaccination and CD4 T cells after COVID-19. Specified treatment: roughly nine-day PBMC culture with coronavirus spike peptide pools or control peptides (ViraFEST assay). The antigens of these receptors remain unknown. Sequence data for DNA of cultured CD4+ T cells were generated by the Oncomine TCR Beta short-read assay. TCRdb re-called the PCR reads through MiXCR, storing one row per CDR3 protein. Here the sample spans some 15,000 distinct CDR3 sequences, approximately 57% being singletons. Material for sequencing was CD4+ T cells from blood, cultured in vitro. Receptor source: a human donor who had recovered from COVID-19.

The rearrangement links TRBV20-1 to TRBJ2-3, with D perhaps matching TRBD2 (6 bases). V was clipped by 3 bases and J by 3 bases, with 13 bases between them. This CDR3 comprises 14 residues. Germline values: CDR1 DFQATT, CDR2 SNEGSKA (reference sequence). In nucleotides, the CDR3 is TGCAGTGCTAGGGAGGGCCGCTCGACAGATACGCAGTATTTT. Translation: CSAREGRSTDTQYF.

The sample holds a few counts of this clonotype. The junction departs from the called germline gene at one end, perhaps through a read error. The genes are TRBV10-3 and TRBJ2-5; unclear D gene. The germline gives CDR1 ENHRY, CDR2 SYGVKD. The CDR3 has 12 amino acids. The CDR3 sequence is CAISRTQETRYF. The CDR3 DNA is TGTGCCATCAGTAGAACCCAAGAGACCCGGTACTTC.

V and J are TRBV7-2 and TRBJ2-7; D possibly uses TRBD1 or TRBD2 (5 bases each). Trimming stripped 1 base from V and 2 bases from J, with 12 bases between. The V gene's germline CDR1 is SGHTA and CDR2 FQGNSA. The CDR3 contains 15 residues. The CDR3 DNA reads as TGTGCCAGCAGCTTAGACACGGGACCGGCCTACGAGCAGTACTTC. Translated: CASSLDTGPAYEQYF.

The V gene is TRBV6-1, the J gene TRBJ2-7; tentatively, D is TRBD1 (5 bases). This CDR3 region has 14 residues. The germline CDR1 and CDR2 sequences are MNHNS and SASEGT. Trimming took 3 bases from V and 2 from J, leaving 11 bases between them. CDR3 region: CASSEASGPYEQYF. DNA for the CDR3: TGTGCCAGCAGTGAGGCGTCAGGGCCCTACGAGCAGTACTTC.

The V and J genes are TRBV20-1 and TRBJ2-7; 8 bases align to TRBD2. The CDR3 has 18 residues. Looked up from germline, CDR1 is DFQATT and CDR2 is SNEGSKA (reference sequence). The ends lost 3 bases at V and 1 base at J; junction bases unmatched: 17. CDR3 in DNA: TGCAGTGCTAGCTGGCCTAGCGGGCGACGAGGGGGGTCCTACGAGCAGTACTTC. It translates to CSASWPSGRRGGSYEQYF.

This chain links TRBV7-2 with TRBJ2-5; D gene ambiguous. V dropped 2 bases and J dropped 5 bases, with 6 bases sitting between them. CDR1 SGHTA and CDR2 FQGNSA come from the germline V gene. This CDR3 is built from 12 residues. CDR3 in amino acids: CASSLLRETQYF. DNA of the CDR3: TGTGCCAGCAGCTTATTGAGGGAGACCCAGTACTTC.

The sample holds a few counts of this clonotype. This chain joins TRBV20-1 and TRBJ1-6; 9 nucleotides align to TRBD1. Germline loops: CDR1 DFQATT, CDR2 SNEGSKA (reference sequence). The CDR3 runs 15 residues. J lost 7 bases, V lost 5 bases, and 9 bases had no gene match. DNA for the CDR3: TGCAGTGCTGCCCCTACGGACAGGGGAAATTCACCCCTCCACTTT. Translating gives CSAAPTDRGNSPLHF.

V gene TRBV7-9 combines with J gene TRBJ2-5; D is unresolved. The germline CDR1 and CDR2 sequences are SEHNR and FQNEAQ (reference sequence). The CDR3 is 12 residues long. V lost 4 bases and J 3 bases, leaving 6 bases between the germline ends. For the CDR3, the DNA is TGTGCCAGCAGCTCCAGAGAAGAGACCCAGTACTTC. This encodes CASSSREETQYF.

V gene TRBV25-1 combines with J gene TRBJ2-7; D not resolved. Trimming took off 6 bases at V and 3 bases at J, with 12 bases between the two ends. The CDR3 contains 13 residues. The germline V gene encodes CDR1 MGHDK and CDR2 SYGVNS. CDR3 region: CASSSTPVYEQYF. The CDR3 DNA is TGTGCCAGCAGCTCTACCCCGGTCTACGAGCAGTACTTC.

The rearrangement uses TRBV7-2 and TRBJ2-3; 9 bases line up with TRBD2. V was pared by 1 base and J by 0 bases, with 5 bases of the junction left unmatched. The CDR3 consists of 17 residues. Germline V gene sequence: CDR1 SGHTA, CDR2 FQGNSA. CDR3 in amino acids: CASSLGGLATSTDTQYF. As DNA, the CDR3 is TGTGCCAGCAGCTTAGGCGGACTAGCGACTAGCACAGATACGCAGTATTTT.

This chain links TRBV28 with TRBJ2-1, with a possible D match to TRBD2 (7 bases). The V gene's germline CDR1 is MDHEN and CDR2 SYDVKM. Trimming removed 1 base from V and 6 bases from J, with 13 bases in between. The CDR3 extends over 15 amino acids. Here the CDR3 DNA reads TGTGCCAGCAGTTTATTGCGGGGGCAGGGCAATGAGCAGTTCTTC. It yields the protein CASSLLRGQGNEQFF.

The chain is built from TRBV9 and TRBJ1-2, with D hard to call. The CDR3 sequence is 13 residues long. CDR1 and CDR2 (germline): SGDLS, YYNGEE. V lost 2 bases to trimming and J lost 8 bases, with 13 bases between them. The CDR3 protein is CASSVFKGSGYTF. For the CDR3, the DNA is TGTGCCAGCAGCGTGTTTAAAGGGAGCGGCTACACCTTC.

The rearrangement uses TRBV9 and TRBJ1-6; 10 nucleotides line up with TRBD1. The CDR3 sequence is 16 residues long. Unmatched junction bases numbered 10, after V lost 4 bases and J lost 9 bases. Germline CDR1 and CDR2: SGDLS and YYNGEE. The CDR3 loop reads CASSTRTGQGGSPLHF. The CDR3 region has the DNA TGTGCCAGCAGCACCCGAACCGGACAGGGGGGTTCACCCCTCCACTTT.

The V call is TRBV6-5, the J call TRBJ2-3; 11 nucleotides match TRBD2. CDR3 size: 16 residues. Germline CDR1 MNHEY, CDR2 SVGAGI. Unmatched junction bases numbered 3, after V lost 1 base and J lost 3 bases. This CDR3 is CASSYFGTSGTDTQYF. In DNA, the CDR3 is TGTGCCAGCAGTTACTTCGGGACTAGCGGTACAGATACGCAGTATTTT.

This chain joins TRBV12-5 and TRBJ1-1; possible D gene TRBD1, 5 bases. V lost 5 bases, J lost 5 bases, and 12 bases lay in between. This CDR3 is 13 amino acids long. Germline CDR1 reads LGHNT; CDR2 reads FRNRAP. CDR3 residues: CASGPDRTTEAFF. CDR3 DNA sequence: TGTGCTAGTGGTCCAGACAGAACGACTGAAGCTTTCTTT. The entire variable domain, with the rest obtained from reference TRBV12-5 and TRBJ1-1, is as follows: DARVTQTPRHKVTEMGQEVTMRCQPILGHNTVFWYRQTMMQGLELLAYFRNRAPLDDSGMPKDRFSAEMPDATLATLKIQPSEPRDSAVYFCASGPDRTTEAFFGQGTRLTVV.

V and J are TRBV11-3 and TRBJ2-1; possibly TRBD2 for D (6 bases). V was cut by 1 base and J by 5 bases, with 9 bases left in between. Germline CDR1 and CDR2: SGHNT and YENEEA. CDR3 size: 14 residues. The CDR3 bases are TGTGCCAGCAGCTTAGGCGGGGAAAACAATGAGCAGTTCTTC. Translating it yields CASSLGGENNEQFF.

The chain employs TRBV7-2 and TRBJ2-2, with 8 bases aligning to TRBD2. Germline V lookup: CDR1 SGHTA, CDR2 FQGNSA. CDR3 size: 16 residues. After removal of 2 bases from V and 2 bases from J, the junction contained 4 bases not matched to a gene. As DNA, the CDR3 is TGTGCCAGCAGCTTACGGGGGGGAGGCAACACCGGGGAGCTGTTTTTT. Translation gives CASSLRGGGNTGELFF.

Only a few counts were recorded for this clonotype. The chain recombines TRBV6-5 with TRBJ2-3; D perhaps matches TRBD2 (6 bases). CDR1 and CDR2 (germline): MNHEY, SVGAGI. The CDR3 has 15 residues. The V and J ends lost 0 bases and 2 bases respectively, with 9 bases between them. This CDR3 is CASSYSGGFTDTQYF. The CDR3 DNA reads as TGTGCCAGCAGTTACTCGGGGGGTTTCACAGATACGCAGTATTTT.

The rearrangement links TRBV24-1 to TRBJ2-5, with TRBD1 matching 7 bases. With V trimmed by 0 bases and J by 3 bases, 9 bases remained unmatched. Germline CDR1 is KGHDR and CDR2 is SFDVKD. The CDR3 runs 17 residues. As DNA, the CDR3 is TGTGCCACCAGTGATTTGTCTAGACAGGGAAGTAAAGAGACCCAGTACTTC. Its protein product is CATSDLSRQGSKETQYF.

This clonotype was counted only a few times. The chain links TRBV19 to TRBJ1-5; D is possibly TRBD1 (5 bases). This CDR3 region has 15 residues. The V end lost 5 bases, the J end lost 0 bases, and 11 bases lay between the germline ends. The germline CDR1 and CDR2 sequences are LNHDA and SQIVND (reference sequence). CDR3 protein: CASSRFGASNQPQHF. The CDR3 DNA follows: TGTGCCAGTAGTCGCTTCGGGGCTAGCAATCAGCCCCAGCATTTT. The full variable domain, in which reference TRBV19 and TRBJ1-5 provide the parts outside the CDR3, is DGGITQSPKYLFRKEGQNVTLSCEQNLNHDAMYWYRQDPGQGLRLIYYSQIVNDFQKGDIAEGYSVSREKKESFPLTVTSAQKNPTAFYLCASSRFGASNQPQHFGDGTRLSIL.